This TCR beta chain was documented in a study of cytomegalovirus exposure and HLA in healthy donors. Study as a whole: A later analysis reported the approximately 120 validation repertoires used the same platform as the roughly 700 first-cohort repertoires. Whole-study findings and limits: For most TCR sequences rarity was the rule, although some public TCRs occurred in many donors. Diagnosis of cytomegalovirus status made by the classifier reportedly showed high specificity and sensitivity.

The CDR3 has 15 amino acids. Germline CDR1 is SGHDT and CDR2 is YYEEEE. With 0 bases clipped from V and 1 base from J, the junction kept 4 bases outside the gene matches. Note on this clone: Antigen: not known.

The table came from immunoSEQ multiplex PCR; TCRdb's copy has only in-frame clones and leaves some out. Of roughly 300,000 clones in the sample, roughly 85% were seen once. Sequencing used PBMCs. This sequence joins TRBV5-6 and TRBJ2-7; 7 positions match TRBD2. This sequence originates from a woman between 18 and 29 years old in good health and CMV-seronegative. The CDR3 DNA sequence: TGTGCCAGCAGCTTGGCGTGGGGGGGGTCCTACGAGCAGTACTTC. It encodes CASSLAWGGSYEQYF.